This note documents a single T cell receptor beta chain sequence. This entry belongs to a study of T cell responses to AZD1222 COVID-19 vaccine. Analysis merged second doses at about 4 or about 12 weeks. The junction had 10 bases not matched to a gene; V was cut back by 3 bases and J by 5 bases. The CDR3 runs to 16 residues. CDR1 and CDR2 (germline): LGHNA, YNFKEQ. Assay: immunoSEQ multiplex PCR; the TCRdb copy retains only in-frame clones and omits some. The data show 30,000 to 35,000 clones, roughly 90% seen once. The chain is built from TRBV4-2 and TRBJ1-1; 9 nucleotides align to TRBD1. The specimen was peripheral blood, collected 28 days after the second AZD1222 dose. This TCR was sampled from an adult who received the AZD1222 COVID-19 vaccine. CDR3 DNA sequence: TGTGCCAGCAGCCAGGGTGCGACAGGGGGGATGACTGAAGCTTTCTTT. Protein sequence: CASSQGATGGMTEAFF.